This TCR beta chain was documented in a study of T cells in Graves' hyperthyroidism and ophthalmopathy. There were TCR beta CDR3 regions amplified from RNA transcripts. First-round RT-PCR with HTBI primers amplified the TCR CDR3 region. Via MiXCR, TCRdb re-called the multiplex PCR reads, giving one row per CDR3 protein. The sample lists about 640,000 distinct CDR3 sequences, less than 25% occurring once. Overall study results and limits: Most expanded thyroid clonotypes above 0.001 also appeared in blood.

Remarks on this clonotype: Its antigen remains unidentified.

Clinical symptoms, serum thyroxine, TRAb, thyroid ultrasound and orbital computed tomography informed diagnoses. This receptor was identified in a man in his thirties or forties with Graves' ophthalmopathy. Sequencing used blood.

The CDR3 coding sequence is TGTGCCAGTTCCGATGGGACAGCAATTAATGAAAAACTGTTTTTT. Amino acids: CASSDGTAINEKLFF. The chain has TRBV19 and TRBJ1-4; 7 bases are shared with TRBD1. V lost 8 bases and J lost 4; bases outside the gene matches: 10. Germline CDR1 and CDR2: LNHDA and SQIVND (reference sequence). The CDR3 is 15 amino acids.